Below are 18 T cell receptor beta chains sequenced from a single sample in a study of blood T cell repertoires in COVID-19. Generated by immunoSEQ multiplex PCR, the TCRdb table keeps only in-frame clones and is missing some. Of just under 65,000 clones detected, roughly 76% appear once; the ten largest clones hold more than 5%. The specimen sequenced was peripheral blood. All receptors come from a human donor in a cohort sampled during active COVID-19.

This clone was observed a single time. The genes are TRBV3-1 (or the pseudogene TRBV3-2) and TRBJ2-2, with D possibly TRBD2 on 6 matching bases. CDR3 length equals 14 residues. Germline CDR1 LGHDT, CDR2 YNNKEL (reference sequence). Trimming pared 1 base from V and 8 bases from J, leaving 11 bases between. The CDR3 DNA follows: TGTGCCAGCAGCCAAGCCGTTGGGAGGGGGGAGCTGTTTTTT. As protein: CASSQAVGRGELFF.

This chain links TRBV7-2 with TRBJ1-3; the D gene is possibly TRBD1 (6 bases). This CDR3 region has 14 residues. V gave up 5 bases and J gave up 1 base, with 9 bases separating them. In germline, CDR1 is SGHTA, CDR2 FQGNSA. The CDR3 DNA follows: TGTGCCAGCAGCCCAGGGGTGTCTGGAAACACCATATATTTT. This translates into CASSPGVSGNTIYF.

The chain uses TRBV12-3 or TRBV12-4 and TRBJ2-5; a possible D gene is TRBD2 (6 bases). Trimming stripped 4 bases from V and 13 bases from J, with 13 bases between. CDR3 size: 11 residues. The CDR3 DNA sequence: TGTGCCAGCAGTTCCAGCGGGCTCCGGTACTTC. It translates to CASSSSGLRYF.

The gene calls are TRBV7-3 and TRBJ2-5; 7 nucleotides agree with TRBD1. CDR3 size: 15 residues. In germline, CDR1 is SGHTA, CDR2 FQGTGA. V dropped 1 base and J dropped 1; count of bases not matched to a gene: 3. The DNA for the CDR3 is TGTGCCAGCAGCTTAAGGGGGACAGTCCAAGAGACCCAGTACTTC. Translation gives CASSLRGTVQETQYF.

This CDR3 reads CASSHSGTGPFLGTDTQYF. The CDR3 region has the DNA TGTGCCAGCAGCCATTCCGGGACAGGGCCGTTCCTCGGCACAGATACGCAGTATTTT. V is TRBV14 and J is TRBJ2-3; TRBD1 agrees at 9 bases. The length of the CDR3 is 19 residues. With V trimmed by 3 bases and J by 1 base, 14 bases remained unmatched. CDR1 is SGHDN and CDR2 is FVKESK in the germline V gene.

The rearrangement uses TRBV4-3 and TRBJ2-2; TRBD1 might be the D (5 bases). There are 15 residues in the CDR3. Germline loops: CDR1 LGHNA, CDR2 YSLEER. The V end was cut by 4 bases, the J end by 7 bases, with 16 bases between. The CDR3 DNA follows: TGCGCCAGCAGCCTCGTCCCAGGGTCTGACGGGGAGCTGTTTTTT. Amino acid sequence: CASSLVPGSDGELFF.

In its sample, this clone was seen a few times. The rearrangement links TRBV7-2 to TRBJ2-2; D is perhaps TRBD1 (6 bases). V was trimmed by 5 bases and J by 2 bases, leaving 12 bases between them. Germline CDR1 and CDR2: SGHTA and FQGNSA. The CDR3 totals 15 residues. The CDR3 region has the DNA TGTGCCAGCAGCCGGGACAAAACAAACACCGGGGAGCTGTTTTTT. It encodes CASSRDKTNTGELFF.

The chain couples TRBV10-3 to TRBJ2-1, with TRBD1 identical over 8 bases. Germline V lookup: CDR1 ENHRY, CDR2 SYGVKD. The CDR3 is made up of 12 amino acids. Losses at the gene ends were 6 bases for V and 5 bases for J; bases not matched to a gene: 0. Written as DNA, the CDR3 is TGTGCCATCAGGGGACAGGACAATGAGCAGTTCTTC. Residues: CAIRGQDNEQFF.

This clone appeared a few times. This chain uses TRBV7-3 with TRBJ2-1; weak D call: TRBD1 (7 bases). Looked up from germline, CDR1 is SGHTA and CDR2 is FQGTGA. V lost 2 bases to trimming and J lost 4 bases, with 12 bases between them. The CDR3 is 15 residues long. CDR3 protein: CASSLEGAGYNEQFF. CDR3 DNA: TGTGCCAGCAGCTTAGAGGGGGCGGGGTACAATGAGCAGTTCTTC.

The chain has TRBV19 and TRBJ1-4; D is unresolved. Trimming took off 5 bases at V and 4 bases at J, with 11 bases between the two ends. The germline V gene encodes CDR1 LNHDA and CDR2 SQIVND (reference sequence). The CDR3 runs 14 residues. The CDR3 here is CASSGLGGNEKLFF. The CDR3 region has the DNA TGTGCCAGTAGTGGCCTCGGCGGTAATGAAAAACTGTTTTTT. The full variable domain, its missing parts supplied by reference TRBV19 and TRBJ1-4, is DGGITQSPKYLFRKEGQNVTLSCEQNLNHDAMYWYRQDPGQGLRLIYYSQIVNDFQKGDIAEGYSVSREKKESFPLTVTSAQKNPTAFYLCASSGLGGNEKLFFGSGTQLSVL.

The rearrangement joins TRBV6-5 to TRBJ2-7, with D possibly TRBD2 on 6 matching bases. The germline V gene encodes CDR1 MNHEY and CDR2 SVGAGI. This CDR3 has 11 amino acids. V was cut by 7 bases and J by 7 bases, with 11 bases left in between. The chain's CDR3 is CASTGRGEQYF. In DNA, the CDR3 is TGTGCCAGCACCGGCCGGGGGGAGCAGTACTTC.

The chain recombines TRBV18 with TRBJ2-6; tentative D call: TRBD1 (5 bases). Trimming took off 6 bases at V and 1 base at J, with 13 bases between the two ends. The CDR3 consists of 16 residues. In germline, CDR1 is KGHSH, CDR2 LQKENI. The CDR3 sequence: CASSPNQGSGANVLTF. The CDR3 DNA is TGTGCCAGCTCGCCTAATCAGGGTTCTGGGGCCAACGTCCTGACTTTC.

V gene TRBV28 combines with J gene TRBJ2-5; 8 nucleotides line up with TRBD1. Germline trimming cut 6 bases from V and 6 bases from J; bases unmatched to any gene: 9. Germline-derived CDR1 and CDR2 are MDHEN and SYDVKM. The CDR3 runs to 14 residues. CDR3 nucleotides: TGTGCCAGCAGCTCGCCCCAGGGGGCAAAGACCCAGTACTTC. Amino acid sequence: CASSSPQGAKTQYF.

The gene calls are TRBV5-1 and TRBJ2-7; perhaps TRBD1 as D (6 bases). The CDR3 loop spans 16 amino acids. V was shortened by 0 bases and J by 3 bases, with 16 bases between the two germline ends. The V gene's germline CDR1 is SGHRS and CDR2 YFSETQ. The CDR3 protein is CASSLARQEQRYEQYF. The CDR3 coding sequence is TGCGCCAGCAGCTTGGCAAGACAGGAACAACGCTACGAGCAGTACTTC.

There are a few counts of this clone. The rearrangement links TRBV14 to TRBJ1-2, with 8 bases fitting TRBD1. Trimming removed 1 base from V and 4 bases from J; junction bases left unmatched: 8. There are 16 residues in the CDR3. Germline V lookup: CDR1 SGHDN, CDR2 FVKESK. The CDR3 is CASSQADRGWSYGYTF. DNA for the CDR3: TGTGCCAGCAGCCAAGCTGACAGGGGATGGAGCTATGGCTACACCTTC.

The CDR3 bases are TGCGCCAGCAGCCGTAGCGGGGCCGACACCGGGGAGCTGTTTTTT. Its protein product is CASSRSGADTGELFF. V usage is TRBV5-1 and J usage is TRBJ2-2, with 8 positions matching TRBD2. Germline lookup yields CDR1 SGHRS and CDR2 YFSETQ. The V and J ends lost 4 bases and 3 bases, in that order; junction bases with no gene match: 5. CDR3 size: 15 residues.

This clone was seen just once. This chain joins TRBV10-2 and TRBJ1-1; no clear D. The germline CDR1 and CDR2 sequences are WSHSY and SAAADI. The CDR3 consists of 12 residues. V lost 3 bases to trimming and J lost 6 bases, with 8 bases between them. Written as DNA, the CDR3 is TGCGCCAGCAGTGAAGCGACCCCTGAAGCTTTCTTT. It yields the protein CASSEATPEAFF.

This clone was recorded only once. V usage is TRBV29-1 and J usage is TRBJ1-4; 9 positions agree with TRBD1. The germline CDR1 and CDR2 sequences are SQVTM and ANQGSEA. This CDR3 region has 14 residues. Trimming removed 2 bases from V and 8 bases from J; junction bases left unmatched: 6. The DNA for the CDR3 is TGCAGCGTTGAACCGGACAGGGGAGGGGAAAAACTGTTTTTT. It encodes CSVEPDRGGEKLFF.